Here is one TCR beta chain with its context. The antigen is not known. Germline CDR1 is SGDLS and CDR2 is YYNGEE. The CDR3 is made up of 14 amino acids. V gave up 2 bases and J gave up 4 bases; unmatched junction bases: 5. This entry belongs to a study of cytomegalovirus exposure and HLA in healthy donors. Sequenced by immunoSEQ multiplex PCR; TCRdb stores in-frame clones only, minus some. The sample shows fewer than 250,000 clones, 87% of them seen only once. Study conclusions and caveats: Accounts indicate the classifier identified cytomegalovirus status with strong specificity and sensitivity. There were some public TCRs occurring in many donors, but most TCR sequences were rare.

The receptor was derived from a man between 18 and 29 years old in good health and CMV-seronegative. The specimen was PBMCs. The chain joins TRBV9 to TRBJ1-2; 7 bases are shared with TRBD1. The CDR3: CASSVQQGFYGYTF. Written as DNA, the CDR3 is TGTGCCAGCAGCGTTCAACAGGGGTTCTATGGCTACACCTTC.